This TCR beta chain originates from a study of blood T cells in healthy people across ages. Findings of the study overall: In older individuals, TCR beta diversity per million T cells was lower, falling roughly linearly with age.

Trimming cost V 7 bases and J 10 bases, with 14 bases left between them. The CDR3 spans 13 residues. Germline V lookup: CDR1 SGHAT, CDR2 FQNNGV. Together with a sample-barcoded 5' primer, a J-beta primer mix was included in a second PCR lasting about 7 to 12 cycles. MiXCR, run by TCRdb on the 5' RACE reads, gives a single entry per CDR3 protein. The sample includes about 1.5 million distinct CDR3 sequences, roughly 45% of them seen just once. Regarding this clonotype: Its matching antigen is unknown.

This TCR came from a woman between 18 and 29 years old in good health. Sequenced sample: blood. The genes are TRBV11-2 and TRBJ2-6; D gene ambiguous. The CDR3 DNA is TGTGCCAGCACACTCTATACCTCAAACGTCCTGACTTTC. Translated: CASTLYTSNVLTF.